Following are 19 T cell receptor beta chains from one sample sequenced in a study of blood T cell repertoires in COVID-19. The table came from immunoSEQ multiplex PCR; TCRdb's copy has only in-frame clones and leaves some out. Of over 200,000 clones listed, roughly four fifths were seen once; the top ten hold 1.8%. Specimen: PBMCs or T cells enriched from blood (not recorded which). Receptors originate from a man in his 60s who had recovered from COVID-19.

V gene TRBV5-5 combines with J gene TRBJ2-7, with D maybe TRBD1 (5 bases). Between the trimmed V and J ends, which lost 6 bases and 3 bases, there was a span of 16 bases. CDR3 length equals 14 residues. Germline CDR1 and CDR2: SGHKS and YYEKEE (reference sequence). The CDR3 DNA follows: TGTGCCAGCACCGTTCCGGGCCAGGGCTACGAGCAGTACTTC. Protein: CASTVPGQGYEQYF. Complete variable domain (other parts from reference TRBV5-5 and TRBJ2-7): DAGVTQSPTHLIKTRGQQVTLRCSPISGHKSVSWYQQVLGQGPQFIFQYYEKEERGRGNFPDRFSARQFPNYSSELNVNALLLGDSALYLCASTVPGQGYEQYFGPGTRLTVT.

The genes are TRBV3-1 (or the pseudogene TRBV3-2) and TRBJ2-4; D is ambiguous. The CDR3 runs 17 residues. V was pared by 0 bases and J by 0 bases, with 12 bases between. Germline-derived CDR1 and CDR2 are LGHDT and YNNKEL (reference sequence). The chain's CDR3 is CASSQEPGPLAKNIQYF. In DNA form, the CDR3 reads TGTGCCAGCAGCCAAGAACCGGGTCCTCTAGCCAAAAACATTCAGTACTTC.

The V and J genes are TRBV5-1 and TRBJ1-2; D gene uncertain. The CDR3 covers 15 residues. CDR1 is SGHRS and CDR2 is YFSETQ in the germline V gene. V shed 0 bases and J shed 2 bases, with 11 bases lying between them. DNA of the CDR3: TGCGCCAGCAGCTTGGCCTTTCAGGAAAACTATGGCTACACCTTC. Translated: CASSLAFQENYGYTF.

The chain links TRBV24-1 to TRBJ2-3, with TRBD2 matching over 7 bases. After removal of 2 bases from V and 1 base from J, the junction contained 8 bases not matched to a gene. There are 17 residues in the CDR3. Germline values: CDR1 KGHDR, CDR2 SFDVKD. CDR3 nucleotides: TGTGCCACCAGTGATTCCTCGATGGGAGGGGGCACAGATACGCAGTATTTT. Translation: CATSDSSMGGGTDTQYF.

The chain carries TRBV30 and TRBJ1-4; TRBD1 aligns across 9 bases. The junction had 8 bases not matched to a gene; V was cut back by 0 bases and J by 6 bases. The CDR3 loop spans 16 amino acids. Germline V gene data show CDR1 as GTSNPN and CDR2 as SVGIG (reference sequence). The DNA of the CDR3 is TGTGCCTGGAGTGTCCCCAACAGGGGGCGAGATGAAAAACTGTTTTTT. This codes for CAWSVPNRGRDEKLFF.

The chain carries TRBV19 and TRBJ2-1; 10 positions match TRBD1. Germline-derived CDR1 and CDR2 are LNHDA and SQIVND (reference sequence). The CDR3 runs 16 residues. V gave up 0 bases and J gave up 6 bases; unmatched junction bases: 5. CDR3 sequence: CASSIETGGYFNEQFF. CDR3 sequence (DNA): TGTGCCAGTAGTATAGAGACAGGGGGCTACTTCAATGAGCAGTTCTTC.

This sequence joins TRBV10-3 and TRBJ1-1; D unresolved. The ends were cut back, 0 bases at V and 2 bases at J, with 22 bases in the middle. The CDR3 length is 19 residues. CDR1 and CDR2 (germline): ENHRY, SYGVKD. CDR3 loop: CAISESRPAILLLNTEAFF. The CDR3 DNA sequence: TGTGCCATCAGTGAGTCAAGGCCAGCCATACTACTTTTAAACACTGAAGCTTTCTTT.

This clone was seen just once. The chain couples TRBV7-8 to TRBJ2-5, with TRBD2 identical over 7 bases. Germline V CDR1 and CDR2: SGHVS, FQNEAQ. This CDR3 has 15 residues. The junction had 6 bases not matched to a gene; V was cut back by 5 bases and J by 0 bases. The CDR3 nucleotides are TGTGCCAGCAGCCTCCGGACTAGACACCAAGAGACCCAGTACTTC. The encoded protein is CASSLRTRHQETQYF.

This chain joins TRBV7-8 and TRBJ1-5; unclear D gene. This CDR3 spans 13 amino acids. Germline lookup yields CDR1 SGHVS and CDR2 FQNEAQ. V lost 1 base to trimming and J lost 5 bases, with 6 bases between them. For the CDR3, the DNA is TGTGCCAGCAGCTTAGAACGGGATCAGCCCCAGCATTTT. This sequence encodes CASSLERDQPQHF. Using reference TRBV7-8 and TRBJ1-5 for the parts outside the CDR3, the full variable domain is GAGVSQSPRYKVAKRGQDVALRCDPISGHVSLFWYQQALGQGPEFLTYFQNEAQLDKSGLPSDRFFAERPEGSVSTLKIQRTQQEDSAVYLCASSLERDQPQHFGDGTRLSIL.

Turning to this clone: At one end, the junction sequence differs from germline, possibly due to a read error. The genes are TRBV7-7 and TRBJ2-3, with TRBD1 identical over 8 bases. The germline gives CDR1 SSHAT, CDR2 FNYEAQ (reference sequence). The CDR3 extends over 15 amino acids. The CDR3 here is CASSPGTGSTDTQYF. The CDR3 DNA follows: TGTGCTAGCAGCCCAGGGACAGGTAGCACAGATACGCAGTATTTT. Using reference TRBV7-7 and TRBJ2-3 for the parts outside the CDR3, the full variable domain is GAGVSQSPRYKVTKRGQDVTLRCDPISSHATLYWYQQALGQGPEFLTYFNYEAQPDKSGLPSDRFSAERPEGSISTLTIQRTEQRDSAMYRCASSPGTGSTDTQYFGPGTRLTVL.

This chain joins TRBV25-1 and TRBJ1-6, with 8 nucleotides matching TRBD1. CDR3 size: 14 residues. V shed 6 bases, J shed 9 bases, and the junction held 7 bases outside the gene matches. Germline loops: CDR1 MGHDK, CDR2 SYGVNS. The CDR3 loop reads CASRAGTGFSPLHF. The DNA of the CDR3 is TGTGCCAGCAGAGCCGGGACAGGCTTTTCACCCCTCCACTTT.

The rearrangement links TRBV6-2 or TRBV6-3 to TRBJ2-7, with 8 bases identical to TRBD2. This CDR3 region has 17 residues. CDR1 MNHEY and CDR2 SVGEGT come from the germline V gene. Losses at the gene ends were 0 bases for V and 1 base for J; bases not matched to a gene: 8. The CDR3 reads CASSYSFPGGGSYEQYF. The CDR3 DNA reads TGTGCCAGCAGTTACTCCTTCCCGGGCGGGGGGTCCTACGAGCAGTACTTC.

V and J are TRBV15 and TRBJ2-3; D possibly corresponds to TRBD1 (5 bases). V lost 0 bases to trimming and J lost 3 bases, with 19 bases between them. CDR1 and CDR2 from the germline V gene are LNHNV and YYDKDF (reference sequence). The CDR3 is 18 amino acids. The CDR3 DNA is TGTGCCACCAGCAGAGACACAACCGCTGTTCGACAGACAGATACGCAGTATTTT. It is translated as CATSRDTTAVRQTDTQYF.

The rearrangement uses TRBV2 and TRBJ1-5; TRBD1 might be the D (5 bases). The germline gives CDR1 SNHLY, CDR2 FYNNEI. V gave up 6 bases and J gave up 1 base, with 13 bases separating them. CDR3 length equals 15 residues. The CDR3 region is CASRQRQQSNQPQHF. The CDR3, as DNA: TGTGCCAGCAGACAGAGACAGCAGAGCAATCAGCCCCAGCATTTT.

The chain links TRBV7-2 to TRBJ2-5; 7 positions agree with TRBD1. Germline-derived CDR1 and CDR2 are SGHTA and FQGNSA. The CDR3 runs 14 residues. J was trimmed by 5 bases and V by 4 bases; bases with no gene match: 7. This CDR3 is CASSSQGSWETQYF. CDR3 sequence (DNA): TGTGCCAGCAGCTCACAGGGGTCGTGGGAGACCCAGTACTTC.

The V call is TRBV5-6, the J call TRBJ2-1, with 8 bases aligning to TRBD2. Trimming cost V 0 bases and J 0 bases; bases outside gene matches: 8. The CDR3 has 18 amino acids. The germline V gene encodes CDR1 SGHDT and CDR2 YYEEEE. The CDR3 reads CASSLEASGLSSYNEQFF. CDR3 nucleotide sequence: TGTGCCAGCAGCTTGGAAGCTAGCGGGCTCAGCTCCTACAATGAGCAGTTCTTC.

The J gene is TRBJ2-1, the V gene TRBV5-1; TRBD1 matches at 7 bases. The germline V gene has CDR1 SGHRS and CDR2 YFSETQ. Unmatched junction bases numbered 6, after V lost 5 bases and J lost 1 base. This CDR3 spans 15 amino acids. The CDR3 DNA is TGCGCCAGCAGAACCCAGGGGGTTTCCTACAATGAGCAGTTCTTC. It yields the protein CASRTQGVSYNEQFF.

This rearrangement joins TRBV6-5 to TRBJ2-7; TRBD2 agrees at 8 bases. The germline CDR1 and CDR2 sequences are MNHEY and SVGAGI. The ends lost 7 bases at V and 2 bases at J; junction bases unmatched: 7. The CDR3 totals 14 residues. The CDR3 here is CASTTGGGTYEQYF. DNA for the CDR3: TGTGCCAGCACCACGGGAGGGGGGACCTACGAGCAGTACTTC.

The chain carries TRBV18 and TRBJ1-5; the D is unclear. Germline assignment: CDR1 KGHSH and CDR2 LQKENI. V lost 2 bases and J 2 bases, leaving 7 bases between the germline ends. This CDR3 comprises 14 residues. In nucleotides, the CDR3 is TGTGCCAGCTCACCAGCGGTTGGCAATCAGCCCCAGCATTTT. It codes for CASSPAVGNQPQHF. The full variable domain, with the rest looked up from reference TRBV18 and TRBJ1-5, is NAGVMQNPRHLVRRRGQEARLRCSPMKGHSHVYWYRQLPEEGLKFMVYLQKENIIDESGMPKERFSAEFPKEGPSILRIQQVVRGDSAAYFCASSPAVGNQPQHFGDGTRLSIL.